This T cell receptor beta chain was identified during a study of shared clonotypes between healthy human individuals. Study observations and caveats: A limitation of the genetic and exposure-history diversity represented arose from few donors. Generally, estimated richness proved larger in naive subsets than it did in memory subsets.

The method was immunoSEQ multiplex PCR; TCRdb's version includes in-frame clones alone and lacks a portion of them. Of approximately 1,500,000 clones in the sample, 95% to 99% were seen once. A word on this clone: Its target is not known.

V lost 1 base to trimming and J lost 2 bases; unmatched junction nucleotides: 5. The CDR3 runs 15 residues. Germline values: CDR1 SEHNR, CDR2 FQNEAQ (reference sequence). The sample taken for sequencing was naive CD4+ T cells sorted from blood. Subset indicated: CD45RA+ positively selected. This chain connects TRBV7-9 to TRBJ2-7; 7 bases are a match to TRBD1. The TCR originated in a man aged 25-45 years in good health. This CDR3 is CASSLEQGYPYEQYF. The CDR3 region has the DNA TGTGCCAGCAGCTTAGAACAGGGGTACCCCTACGAGCAGTACTTC.